This T cell receptor beta chain was obtained from a study of cytomegalovirus exposure and HLA in healthy donors. V trimming: 5 bases; J trimming: 10 bases; junction bases outside the gene matches: 22. The germline CDR1 and CDR2 sequences are SEHNR and FQNEAQ (reference sequence). The CDR3 totals 18 residues. The PCR ran on 60 Vbeta and 13 Jbeta primers. TCRdb's table, derived via immunoSEQ multiplex PCR, lists solely in-frame clones and lacks some. This table has fewer than 150,000 clones, 70% to 85% appearing once. Remarks on this clone: The antigen remains undetermined.

Study results and caveats: A missense variant in DCLRE1C was later tied to TCR beta V- and J-gene trimming.

This receptor was taken from a young woman in good health and CMV-seronegative. This chain connects TRBV7-9 to TRBJ2-1, with 8 bases identical to TRBD2. The sequencing input was PBMCs. In DNA form, the CDR3 reads TGTGCCAGCAGCCCCCCCCGGGGGGGACTATCCCACGCTACAGAGCAGTTCTTC. Amino acid sequence: CASSPPRGGLSHATEQFF.